This T cell receptor (beta chain) derives from a study of shared clonotypes between healthy human individuals. Study-wide results and limits: Sequencing depth was expected to affect clonotype sharing among donors.

This CDR3 has 15 residues. Deletions cut 2 bases from V and 7 bases from J, with 15 bases between. Germline assignment: CDR1 SGHVS and CDR2 FQNEAQ. Replicate PCRs for unsorted PBMC used approximately 300 ng DNA (approximately 33,000 T cell genomes). Sequencing of unsorted PBMC DNA was carried out using ten immunoSEQ deep assay plates. The data were produced by immunoSEQ multiplex PCR, yet TCRdb's version contains in-frame clones alone and is incomplete. This table holds hundreds of thousands of clones, over 65% found once. In regard to this clone: No antigen is known for it.

Source material: PBMCs. This clonotype originated in a woman between 40 and 50 years old in good health. Some clones in this sample may be carry-over from other donors' samples. The chain has TRBV7-8 and TRBJ2-1; D ambiguous. CDR3 in DNA: TGTGCCAGCAGCTTATACCTCGCCCTAGGGAATGAGCAGTTCTTC. This gives the protein CASSLYLALGNEQFF.